The 7 T cell receptor beta chains listed next were all sequenced from one sample in a study of blood T cells in healthy people across ages (dated by TCRdb to 2015 to 2017). Library preparation was by 5' RACE. Sequenced on an Illumina HiSeq 2500. A second roughly 7 to 11 cycle PCR used a sample-barcoded 5' primer and a J-beta primer mix. TCRdb cleaned the public reads at Q25 with fastp, built clones with MiXCR and kept in-frame beta chains. Rows matching on CDR3 protein sequence are summarized as one entry with the most common DNA and genes. The sample includes hundreds of thousands of distinct CDR3 sequences, with about 30% observed a single time. The leading ten clones occupy about a sixth of the sample. The sample taken for sequencing was blood. All receptors derive from an elderly woman in good health.

V gene TRBV7-9 combines with J gene TRBJ2-4, with a possible D match to TRBD1 (6 bases). Trimming took 2 bases from V and 5 from J, leaving 10 bases between them. CDR3 length equals 14 residues. Germline V gene sequence: CDR1 SEHNR, CDR2 FQNEAQ (reference sequence). This CDR3 is CASSLTGWENIQYF. The DNA for the CDR3 is TGTGCCAGCAGCTTAACAGGGTGGGAAAACATTCAGTACTTC.

The rearrangement uses TRBV20-1 and TRBJ1-1; D uncertain. The CDR3 extends over 14 amino acids. The germline V gene has CDR1 DFQATT and CDR2 SNEGSKA (reference sequence). Trimming removed 6 bases from V and 6 bases from J, with 20 bases in between. CDR3 amino acids: CSALPGLASAEAFF. DNA of the CDR3: TGCAGTGCGTTGCCGGGGTTGGCGAGTGCTGAAGCTTTCTTT.

The chain is built from TRBV7-2 and TRBJ1-5; D uncertain. Germline lookup yields CDR1 SGHTA and CDR2 FQGNSA. Trimming took off 6 bases at V and 8 bases at J, with 14 bases between the two ends. CDR3 length equals 13 residues. The CDR3 region has the DNA TGTGCCAGCAGTCAATTTTCTTCGGAGCCCCAGCATTTT. Residues: CASSQFSSEPQHF.

V is TRBV12-1 and J is TRBJ2-3; TRBD2, the table's D call, lacks a check against the DNA. TRBV12-1 constitutes a pseudogene. The length of the CDR3 is 17 residues. Here the CDR3 reads CASSFLAGPLWPDTQYF. DNA for the CDR3: TGTGCCAGCAGCTTCCTAGCGGGGCCTCTTTGGCCAGATACGCAGTATTTT.

This clonotype was picked up many times. The chain is built from TRBV7-3 and TRBJ2-5; maybe TRBD1 (5 bases). Germline V gene sequence: CDR1 SGHTA, CDR2 FQGTGA. The germline V and J ends were trimmed by 5 bases and 1 base, with 14 bases remaining between them. The CDR3 covers 15 residues. CDR3 sequence reads: CASSPGVGPQETQYF. The CDR3 DNA sequence: TGTGCCAGCAGCCCCGGTGTGGGGCCCCAAGAGACCCAGTACTTC.

This clonotype has a count of ten or more. The gene calls are TRBV6-5 and TRBJ2-3, with TRBD2 identical over 12 bases. Germline lookup yields CDR1 MNHEY and CDR2 SVGAGI. This CDR3 has 17 residues. Trimming at V came to 2 bases and at J to 5 bases, leaving 8 bases not matched to a gene. CDR3 region: CASSYVLAGGLIDTQYF. In nucleotides, the CDR3 is TGTGCCAGCAGTTACGTCCTAGCGGGGGGGCTGATAGATACGCAGTATTTT.

This clonotype has ten or more counts. The rearrangement uses TRBV6-5 and TRBJ2-1, with a tentative D call TRBD2 (6 bases). In germline, CDR1 is MNHEY, CDR2 SVGAGI. V was shortened by 7 bases and J by 7 bases, with 20 bases between the two germline ends. The CDR3 totals 15 residues. CDR3 protein: CASTSWRVRGNEQFF. CDR3 coding DNA: TGTGCCAGCACCTCCTGGAGGGTCCGGGGAAATGAGCAGTTCTTC.